The T cell receptor beta chain under discussion was sequenced for a study of blood T cell repertoires in COVID-19. Study-wide context: PBMCs, B-cell-depleted T cells, or T cells provided the cDNA or gDNA that made up the material.

The V end was cut by 6 bases, the J end by 4 bases, with 14 bases between. CDR3 length: 14 residues. Germline CDR1 and CDR2: SGDLS and YYNGEE. This clone was found once. Original methodology: It was from reference gene primer amplification that nucleated cell counts were estimated. Assay: immunoSEQ multiplex PCR; the TCRdb copy retains only in-frame clones and omits some. The D gene and trimming were derived from the DNA, and the V and J assignments and clone size from that table. The sample gives about 170,000 clones, roughly 84% of which show up once; 1% to 1.5% is in the top ten. The gene calls are TRBV9 and TRBJ1-3, with D unclear. Sequences were obtained from peripheral blood. The clonotype was recovered from a man aged 55-75 years who had recovered from COVID-19. CDR3 sequence: CASIESRRGNTIYF. The CDR3 DNA reads as TGTGCCAGCATTGAGAGCCGGCGGGGAAACACCATATATTTT.